This TCR beta chain appears in the sequencing data of a study of tumor-infiltrating lymphocytes in primary liver carcinoma. Scientists recovered RNA and DNA together from roughly 20-30 mg of unsorted bulk tissue. V lost 1 base and J 8 bases, leaving 21 bases between the germline ends. CDR3 length: 16 amino acids. Germline CDR1 reads SQVTM; CDR2 reads ANQGSEA. cDNA specific to TCR beta was made from approximately 0.55 ug of total RNA, with a constant-region primer employed for priming. ARM-PCR, slightly modified, supplied the TCR beta libraries through three nested multiplex PCR rounds. In the first two PCR rounds, TRBV1-TRBV30 forward primers were paired with a C-beta reverse primer, and each round lasted nine to ten cycles. TCRdb ran MiXCR on the multiplex PCR reads and lists one entry per CDR3 protein. Of 84,000 or so distinct CDR3 sequences detected, approximately 72% appear once; the ten largest clones hold 19%.

The sample taken for sequencing was liver tumor tissue from sampling region 1. Subset noted: tumor region T1, superior pole. The sequence came from a man aged 35 to 55 with primary liver carcinoma and hepatitis B virus infection. This rearrangement joins TRBV29-1 to TRBJ2-1, with D maybe TRBD2 (7 bases). This CDR3 is CSVEGGANGRYDEQFF. The CDR3 bases are TGCAGCGTTGAAGGGGGGGCTAACGGGAGGTACGATGAGCAGTTCTTC.